Sequencing of this T cell receptor (beta chain) was carried out in a study of PD-1 blockade in classical Hodgkin lymphoma (dated by TCRdb to about 2020). As for the study more broadly: Nivolumab dosing was 3 mg/kg intravenously every 2 weeks, continuing until either disease progression or unacceptable toxicity. The study used TCR beta sequencing and CyTOF to define a peripheral blood immune signature of response to PD-1 blockade in classical Hodgkin lymphoma. What the study reported, not specific to this receptor: The study covered only a single clinical trial cohort, and the causes of the repertoire differences, possibly disease activity or prior therapy, were still not defined. Baseline diversity similar to that of newly diagnosed patients was observed in trial patients achieving complete response, whereas significantly lower diversity was observed in partial responders and progressors. Patients starting nivolumab less than 1 year after ASCT had lower diversity and were excluded from later analyses to avoid confounding by immune reconstitution. A significant rise by C4D1 was seen in CD4+ but not CD8+ TCR diversity (p=0.0027 vs p=0.16), with the rise being most apparent in complete responders (p=0.02). Baseline TCR diversity was reported to be lower in newly diagnosed patients than in healthy donors, and even lower in relapsed/refractory patients.

A note on this clone: Its antigen is unknown. Per-nucleotide qualities are absent, and no much larger clonotype sits a single base away.

The Qiagen DNeasy kit was used to extract genomic DNA both from unsorted PBMCs and from the negatively selected CD4+ and CD8+ fractions. TCR beta CDR3 regions were amplified by immunoSEQ multiplex PCR using primers annealing to V and J segments. A synthetic immune receptor repertoire was used to minimize amplification bias, and any remaining bias was removed computationally after sequencing. In the paper's pipeline: Custom Python scripts were used to quantify repertoire diversity as the Shannon entropy index. Unsorted, CD4+ and CD8+ repertoires were examined separately, except in combined analyses, for which CD4+ and CD8+ sequences were merged in silico. Clonal expansion was defined as at least a 2-fold frequency increase after treatment relative to C1D1, with a pseudocount of 0.5 for undetected baseline clones. Clones with 0 or 1 copy at C1D1 were defined as singleton clones, while clones with 2 or more copies were defined as non-singleton clones. Clones expanded in unsorted samples were assigned a CD4+, CD8+ or unknown annotation through matching of protein sequences in sorted samples from the same patient. Diversity changes from C1D1 to C4D1 were tested in paired samples using Wilcoxon tests. TCRdb took this table from immuneACCESS and kept in-frame rearrangements with V and J called. Such tables lack part of the clones; where checked against another copy, unresolved V genes explain under half of the gap, and the rest is unexplained. The V and J calls and clone size come from that table; D and trimming were worked out from the DNA. A total of about 90,000 clones appear in this sample, nearly 85% of them only once. The ten largest make up over 15% of the sample.

The time point label here, explained by the study, means: cycle 4 day 1 (C4D1), after more than 5 weeks of nivolumab. Relapse after autologous stem cell transplantation had occurred in all trial patients, and cohorts A, B and C were distinguished by prior brentuximab vedotin exposure. The trial cohort included 55 to 60 patients with relapsed/refractory classical Hodgkin lymphoma, and each patient had a best overall response of complete response, partial response or progressive disease. Single-agent nivolumab was administered to trial patients in the multi-cohort phase II CheckMate 205 trial. Best overall response was determined by an independent review committee according to the 2007 International Working Group response criteria. PBMCs from the trial were collected at three points: immediately before nivolumab initiation (C1D1), and during therapy at cycle 2 day 1 and cycle 4 day 1. Peripheral blood was collected in 8 mL Vacutainer Cell Preparation Tubes, from which PBMCs were isolated by centrifugation and then cryopreserved.

As encoded in the germline V gene, CDR1 is MNHNS while CDR2 is SASEGT. Clipping removes 6 bases from V and 5 bases from J, with 8 as the unmatched junction base count. The CDR3, from cysteine to phenylalanine, totals 14 residues. Only the CDR3 DNA stays, 42 bases, in frame from base 1. The sequence was collected from a human donor with classical Hodgkin lymphoma. The chain was built from TRBV6-1 and TRBJ2-5, with 8 junctional bases fitting TRBD1. Material: peripheral blood mononuclear cells (PBMCs), obtained before the fourth cycle of nivolumab. The CDR3 reads CASSTGTGHETQYF. DNA sequence: TGTGCCAGCAGCACCGGGACAGGACACGAGACCCAGTACTTC.